The clone carrying this T cell receptor beta chain was seen only a few times. These data originate in a study of response to subunit inactivated influenza vaccine. This CDR3 is 11 amino acids long. Germline CDR1 MNHNY, CDR2 SVGAGI (reference sequence). V lost 6 bases and J 5 bases, leaving 4 bases between the germline ends. TCRdb passed the RT-PCR reads through MiXCR, listing each CDR3 protein once. The sample records about 540,000 distinct CDR3 sequences, around a quarter being singletons. These sequences were also reported in another study, on T cells expressing NK-cell markers. As that report states: Making the TCR beta cDNA relied on 5'RACE template switching with UMIs. The same clonotypes also predominated in the CD3+CD56-NKG2C+ fraction of several donors.

Source: CD4+ T cells sorted from PBMCs, taken about 11 days after vaccination. The chain joins TRBV6-6 to TRBJ1-4; D is ambiguous. This receptor was taken from a man in his forties or fifties who received an inactivated influenza vaccine. The CDR3: CASSRNEKLFF. CDR3 sequence (DNA): TGTGCCAGCAGCCGGAATGAAAAACTGTTTTTT.